The 26 T cell receptor beta chains in this list originate from one sample, sequenced in a study of CD8+ T cells in alopecia areata. TCR sequencing used cDNA made by reverse transcription of extracted RNA. Some clones are missing from TCRdb's copy, which holds only in-frame ones; the method was immunoSEQ multiplex PCR. The sample has approximately 210,000 clones, 60% seen once. Sample treatment: oral pan-JAK inhibitor, 5-10 mg twice daily. The specimen was CD4+ T cells sorted from blood, collected at week 24, from a patient treated with tofacitinib. These receptors were taken from a human donor with alopecia areata.

About this clone itself: This CDR3 is also generated by other DNA sequences in the sample. The rearrangement links TRBV10-3 to TRBJ2-3; D unclear. CDR1 is ENHRY and CDR2 is SYGVKD in the germline V gene. This CDR3 has 12 amino acids. Between the trimmed V and J ends, which lost 9 bases and 1 base, there was a span of 8 bases. The CDR3 loop reads CAIWQGTDTQYF. In DNA form, the CDR3 reads TGTGCCATATGGCAGGGCACAGATACGCAGTATTTT.

The chain combines TRBV6-6 with TRBJ2-7, with a tentative D call TRBD1 (5 bases). The CDR3 has 13 amino acids. With 8 bases removed from V and 0 bases from J, the gap between germline ends came to 11 bases. Germline CDR1 reads MNHNY; CDR2 reads SVGAGI (reference sequence). CDR3: CASQAGYSYEQYF. CDR3 in DNA: TGTGCCAGCCAAGCAGGGTACTCCTACGAGCAGTACTTC.

In nucleotides, the CDR3 is TGTGCCAGCAATCCGGGCAATCAGCCCCAGCATTTT. Its translation is CASNPGNQPQHF. This rearrangement joins TRBV2 to TRBJ1-5; D remains unclear. CDR3 size: 12 residues. Looked up from germline, CDR1 is SNHLY and CDR2 is FYNNEI. V gave up 7 bases and J gave up 2 bases, with 6 bases separating them.

This clone has more than one count but fewer than ten. The CDR3 DNA is TGCGCCAGCAGCCAGACAGCAACTAATGAAAAACTGTTTTTT. Protein product: CASSQTATNEKLFF. The J gene is TRBJ1-4, the V gene TRBV5-1, with D possibly being TRBD1 (5 bases). Trimming pared 4 bases from V and 0 bases from J, leaving 7 bases between. This CDR3 is 14 amino acids long. CDR1 SGHRS and CDR2 YFSETQ come from the germline V gene.

This clone came up a few times. This rearrangement joins TRBV10-3 to TRBJ1-5; 7 bases match TRBD1. The germline V gene has CDR1 ENHRY and CDR2 SYGVKD. V lost 4 bases, J lost 3 bases, and 6 bases stayed unmatched. The CDR3 sequence is 15 residues long. CDR3 sequence reads: CAISVGQESNQPQHF. CDR3 coding DNA: TGTGCCATCAGTGTTGGACAGGAGTCCAATCAGCCCCAGCATTTT.

This clone was found a few times. The CDR3 does not close with the conserved phenylalanine or tryptophan, likely indicating a read error. The rearrangement uses TRBV7-9 and TRBJ1-1; D is perhaps TRBD1 (5 bases). The CDR3 extends over 13 amino acids. Germline V gene data show CDR1 as SEHNR and CDR2 as FQNEAQ (reference sequence). V was cut by 4 bases and J by 2 bases, with 8 bases left in between. The CDR3 is CASSSQGNTEAFL. CDR3 in DNA: TGTGCCAGCAGCTCCCAGGGTAACACTGAAGCTTTCCTT.

This chain joins TRBV30 and TRBJ2-7; 7 bases align to TRBD2. This CDR3 spans 12 amino acids. The trim removed 3 bases at V and 4 bases at J, leaving 3 bases unmatched. Germline V gives CDR1 GTSNPN, CDR2 SVGIG (reference sequence). The chain's CDR3 is CAWSGSGYEQYF. The CDR3, as DNA: TGTGCCTGGAGCGGTAGCGGGTACGAGCAGTACTTC.

This clone has more than one count but fewer than ten. This rearrangement joins TRBV19 to TRBJ1-4, with D maybe TRBD1 (5 bases). V was trimmed by 3 bases and J by 7 bases, leaving 12 bases between them. There are 14 residues in the CDR3. Per germline, CDR1 LNHDA and CDR2 SQIVND (reference sequence). CDR3 sequence reads: CASSMGRNREKLFF. The CDR3 nucleotides read TGTGCCAGTAGTATGGGGCGCAACCGTGAAAAACTGTTTTTT.

The chain recombines TRBV19 with TRBJ1-1; no clear D gene. The CDR3 runs 13 residues. CDR1 LNHDA and CDR2 SQIVND come from the germline V gene (reference sequence). V gave up 4 bases and J gave up 3 bases, with 9 bases separating them. CDR3 DNA sequence: TGTGCCAGTAGTAGTACCGTATACACTGAAGCTTTCTTT. This gives the protein CASSSTVYTEAFF.

The V call is TRBV29-1, the J call TRBJ2-1, with D hard to call. Germline CDR1 reads SQVTM; CDR2 reads ANQGSEA. The CDR3 length is 12 residues. Trimming took 4 bases from V and 4 from J, leaving 8 bases between them. The CDR3 DNA reads as TGCAGCGTTGGCAGCCTTTACAATGAGCAGTTCTTC. Translated, it gives CSVGSLYNEQFF.

This sequence joins TRBV29-1 and TRBJ1-1; TRBD1 agrees at 7 bases. Germline CDR1 SQVTM, CDR2 ANQGSEA. The CDR3 runs 17 residues. V lost 7 bases to trimming and J lost 1 base; unmatched junction nucleotides: 18. The CDR3 sequence: CSAYWGRWTGENTEAFF. CDR3 DNA: TGCAGCGCCTACTGGGGTAGATGGACAGGAGAGAACACTGAAGCTTTCTTT.

The chain links TRBV29-1 to TRBJ1-1, with no clear D. CDR3 length: 20 residues. V dropped 4 bases and J dropped 9 bases, with 39 bases sitting between them. Germline CDR1 is SQVTM and CDR2 is ANQGSEA. The chain's CDR3 is CSVGAPATTLVPVGSLKAFF. As DNA, the CDR3 is TGCAGCGTTGGGGCCCCGGCTACTACCTTGGTTCCAGTGGGGAGCTTGAAAGCTTTCTTT. The whole variable domain, filled in from reference TRBV29-1 and TRBJ1-1, reads SAVISQKPSRDICQRGTSLTIQCQVDSQVTMMFWYRQQPGQSLTLIATANQGSEATYESGFVIDKFPISRPNLTFSTLTVSNMSPEDSSIYLCSVGAPATTLVPVGSLKAFFGQGTRLTVV.

This rearrangement joins TRBV29-1 to TRBJ1-5; 8 nucleotides agree with TRBD1. V lost 7 bases to trimming and J lost 8 bases; unmatched junction nucleotides: 22. The CDR3 consists of 17 residues. Germline V gene lookup returns CDR1 SQVTM and CDR2 ANQGSEA. The CDR3 spells CSAKTGVTPHPGEPQHF. Here the CDR3 DNA reads TGCAGCGCTAAGACAGGGGTAACCCCCCACCCCGGTGAGCCCCAGCATTTT.

V and J are TRBV11-2 and TRBJ1-2, with D maybe TRBD1 (5 bases). V was shortened by 4 bases and J by 0 bases, with 9 bases between the two germline ends. The CDR3 spans 14 residues. Germline CDR1 is SGHAT and CDR2 is FQNNGV. The CDR3 region is CASSWDLANYGYTF. In DNA form, the CDR3 reads TGTGCCAGCAGCTGGGACTTAGCTAACTATGGCTACACCTTC.

The chain's CDR3 is CSVAGPDTIYF. The CDR3 DNA reads TGCAGCGTTGCAGGTCCAGACACCATATATTTT. The chain links TRBV29-1 to TRBJ1-3; no clear D gene. Trimming removed 4 bases from V and 8 bases from J, with 9 bases in between. Germline assignment: CDR1 SQVTM and CDR2 ANQGSEA. This CDR3 comprises 11 residues.

The chain links TRBV5-1 to TRBJ2-3, with D unresolved. V was trimmed by 0 bases and J by 2 bases, leaving 10 bases between them. The CDR3 is made up of 15 amino acids. CDR1 and CDR2 (germline): SGHRS, YFSETQ. The CDR3 nucleotides are TGCGCCAGCAGCTTGGTTCAAGCCTCCACAGATACGCAGTATTTT. It is translated as CASSLVQASTDTQYF.

The J gene is TRBJ2-7, the V gene TRBV6-1, with D possibly being TRBD2 (5 bases). This CDR3 comprises 13 residues. CDR1 is MNHNS and CDR2 is SASEGT in the germline V gene. Trimming took off 6 bases at V and 4 bases at J, with 13 bases between the two ends. The CDR3 sequence: CASSRGFTYEQYF. CDR3 bases: TGTGCCAGCAGCCGGGGTTTTACGTACGAGCAGTACTTC.

The J gene is TRBJ2-3, the V gene TRBV9; 7 nucleotides align to TRBD2. J lost 2 bases, V lost 3 bases, and 9 bases had no gene match. In germline, CDR1 is SGDLS, CDR2 YYNGEE. The CDR3 has 16 residues. CDR3 nucleotide sequence: TGTGCCAGCAGCGGGAGGGAGGGCATTTACACAGATACGCAGTATTTT. It is translated as CASSGREGIYTDTQYF.

The chain combines TRBV29-1 with TRBJ1-5, with 9 bases that match TRBD1. The length of the CDR3 is 11 residues. The ends lost 6 bases at V and 11 bases at J; junction bases unmatched: 5. CDR1 and CDR2 from the germline V gene are SQVTM and ANQGSEA. The CDR3 nucleotides read TGCAGCGTCCGGGGACAGGGTACCCAGCATTTT. Its protein is CSVRGQGTQHF.

The count of this clone is one. The CDR3 is CASSAGTRTDTQYF. CDR3 in DNA: TGTGCCAGCAGCGCCGGGACCCGCACAGATACGCAGTATTTT. The chain combines TRBV9 with TRBJ2-3; D is tentatively TRBD1 or TRBD2 (5 bases each). V was shortened by 3 bases and J by 1 base, with 9 bases between the two germline ends. The germline V gene has CDR1 SGDLS and CDR2 YYNGEE. The CDR3 runs 14 residues.

This clone was seen more than once but under ten times. CDR3 residues: CASSHLEYEQYF. The CDR3 region has the DNA TGTGCCAGCAGCCATCTAGAGTATGAGCAGTATTTT. The V and J genes are TRBV27 and TRBJ2-3; D gene ambiguous. Trimming took off 6 bases at V and 11 bases at J, with 15 bases between the two ends. The CDR3 contains 12 residues. Per the germline V gene, CDR1 is MNHEY and CDR2 is SMNVEV (reference sequence).

The chain recombines TRBV6-5 with TRBJ2-7, with TRBD1 matching 10 bases. This CDR3 has 14 residues. Trimming took 6 bases from V and 5 from J; bases not matched to a gene: 7. The germline V gene encodes CDR1 MNHEY and CDR2 SVGAGI. The CDR3, as DNA: TGTGCCAGCAGGGGGACAGGGGATGTGAACGAGCAGTACTTC. Translating it yields CASRGTGDVNEQYF.

This clone was seen only once. The chain is built from TRBV15 and TRBJ2-7, with D uncertain. The germline V gene encodes CDR1 LNHNV and CDR2 YYDKDF (reference sequence). This CDR3 is 13 amino acids long. The V and J ends lost 0 bases and 7 bases respectively, with 10 bases between them. The CDR3 protein is CATSRDPVMEQYF. The CDR3 region has the DNA TGTGCCACCAGCAGAGATCCCGTGATGGAGCAGTACTTC.

J is TRBJ1-4 and V is TRBV29-1; 7 bases are a match to TRBD1. The germline gives CDR1 SQVTM, CDR2 ANQGSEA. J gave up 6 bases and V 7 bases, and 8 bases lay outside the gene matches. This CDR3 contains 13 residues. The CDR3 DNA reads as TGCAGCGCATTGGACAGGCGGGATGAAAAACTGTTTTTT. This translates into CSALDRRDEKLFF. The whole variable domain, remainder taken from reference TRBV29-1 and TRBJ1-4, is SAVISQKPSRDICQRGTSLTIQCQVDSQVTMMFWYRQQPGQSLTLIATANQGSEATYESGFVIDKFPISRPNLTFSTLTVSNMSPEDSSIYLCSALDRRDEKLFFGSGTQLSVL.

The rearrangement joins TRBV5-6 to TRBJ2-2; maybe TRBD2 (5 bases). CDR1 and CDR2 from the germline V gene are SGHDT and YYEEEE. This CDR3 is built from 14 residues. V dropped 0 bases and J dropped 5 bases, with 8 bases sitting between them. The CDR3 region has the DNA TGTGCCAGCAGCTTGGCGGGAATTACCGGGGAGCTGTTTTTT. Protein: CASSLAGITGELFF.

The chain employs TRBV27 and TRBJ2-7, with 8 bases matching TRBD2. The J segment lost 2 bases and the V segment lost 5 bases, leaving 11 bases of the junction unmatched. Per the germline V gene, CDR1 is MNHEY and CDR2 is SMNVEV (reference sequence). This CDR3 is built from 16 residues. This chain's CDR3 is CASSPFGGGGPYEQYF. CDR3 DNA: TGTGCCAGCAGTCCGTTTGGCGGCGGGGGGCCCTACGAGCAGTACTTC.